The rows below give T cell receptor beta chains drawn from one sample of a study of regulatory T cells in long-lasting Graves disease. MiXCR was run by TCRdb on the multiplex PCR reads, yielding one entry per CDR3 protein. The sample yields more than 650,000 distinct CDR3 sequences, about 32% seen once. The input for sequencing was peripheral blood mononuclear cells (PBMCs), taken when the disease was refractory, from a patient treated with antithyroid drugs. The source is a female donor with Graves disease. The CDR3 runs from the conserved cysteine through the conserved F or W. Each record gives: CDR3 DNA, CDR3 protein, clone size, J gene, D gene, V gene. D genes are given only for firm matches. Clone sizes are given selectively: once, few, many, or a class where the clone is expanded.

TGTGCCAGCAGCCTCTTAAAAGCCAAAAACATTCAGTACTTC,CASSLLKAKNIQYF,few,TRBJ2-4,-,TRBV5-6
TGTGCCAGCAGTGAAGCGATCAGGTCCTATAGCAATCAGCCCCAGCATTTT,CASSEAIRSYSNQPQHF,few,TRBJ1-5,-,TRBV6-1
TGTGCCAGCAGCTTAATAATGACTAGCGGCCACAATGAGCAGTTCTTC,CASSLIMTSGHNEQFF,few,TRBJ2-1,TRBD2,TRBV11-2
TGTGCCAGCAGCCAAGTGACAGGGCGGTGGAAGACCCAGTACTTC,CASSQVTGRWKTQYF,-,TRBJ2-5,TRBD1,TRBV14
TGTGCCAGCACTATCTCTGGGGCCAACGTCCTGACTTTC,CASTISGANVLTF,many,TRBJ2-6,-,TRBV2
TGTGCCAGCACCCGCGAATCTCAGGGGACCCAGTACTTC,CASTRESQGTQYF,-,TRBJ2-5,-,TRBV9
TGTGCCTGCAGCCGAACAGGGGCGGGCGAGCAGTACTTC,CACSRTGAGEQYF,few,TRBJ2-7,TRBD1,TRBV2
TGTGCCAGCAGTTACAACACAGGGGGCTCCTACGAGCAGTACTTC,CASSYNTGGSYEQYF,-,TRBJ2-7,TRBD1,TRBV6-2/TRBV6-3
TGCGCCAGCAGCGAATGGACAGGGTTGAACACTGAAGCTTTCTTT,CASSEWTGLNTEAFF,-,TRBJ1-1,TRBD1,TRBV5-1
TGCGCCAGCAGCCCCGAGTTAGTACAGCCCCAGCATTTT,CASSPELVQPQHF,-,TRBJ1-5,-,TRBV4-1
TGTGCCAGCAGCTCAGCACAGGGGGGAGGCTACACCTTC,CASSSAQGGGYTF,-,TRBJ1-2,TRBD1,TRBV7-6
TGTGCCAGCAGTCATCCCACACAGGGGGCTGAAGAGACCCAGTACTTC,CASSHPTQGAEETQYF,once,TRBJ2-5,TRBD1,TRBV6-1
TGTGCCAGCAGCGCGACAGGGGGGAGTTCACCCCTCCACTTT,CASSATGGSSPLHF,many,TRBJ1-6,TRBD1,TRBV2
TGTGCCAGCAGTTTGGGGACAGCCCCCCGACTAGCGGGAGGGTTCGAGCGAAGCTACGAGCAGTACTTC,CASSLGTAPRLAGGFERSYEQYF,many,TRBJ2-7,TRBD2,TRBV28
TGTGCCAGCAGCCCAGGCGGACGAAGGCAGGGGGATGAAAAACTGTTTTTT,CASSPGGRRQGDEKLFF,-,TRBJ1-4,TRBD1,TRBV5-4
TGTGCCAGCGGCCACAGGGGACCCTATGGCTACACCTTC,CASGHRGPYGYTF,many,TRBJ1-2,TRBD1,TRBV27
TGTGCCAGCAGTTCCGAAACACGGGTGAGCTCCTACGAGCAGTACTTC,CASSSETRVSSYEQYF,-,TRBJ2-7,-,TRBV27
TGTGCCAGCAGTGAATTACAGAGCCAGGGTAGCAATCAGCCCCAGCATTTT,CASSELQSQGSNQPQHF,few,TRBJ1-5,-,TRBV6-1
TGTGCCAGTAGCCGTCGGACAGAACAACCGGAGACCCAGTACTTC,CASSRRTEQPETQYF,-,TRBJ2-5,-,TRBV19
TGTGCCAGCAGCGCGACTAGCGGGAGGGCCGGGGAGACCCAGTGCTTC,CASSATSGRAGETQCF,-,TRBJ2-5,TRBD2,TRBV7-2
TGTGCCAGCAGTTTAGGGGGAGAGACTGAAGCTTTCTTT,CASSLGGETEAFF,few,TRBJ1-1,-,TRBV5-1
TGTGCCAGCAGTTCCAGCCGACTAGCGGGAGTCTACGAGCAGTACTTC,CASSSSRLAGVYEQYF,few,TRBJ2-7,TRBD2,TRBV6-9
TGTGCCAGTAGTATTCAGGCGAACACCGGGGAGCTGTTTTTT,CASSIQANTGELFF,-,TRBJ2-2,-,TRBV19
TGCGCCAGCAGCTTGAGTCCCAGGGGAGGGTATGGCTACACCTTC,CASSLSPRGGYGYTF,few,TRBJ1-2,-,TRBV5-1
TGTGCCAGCAGTTTCGGGGGACTAGCTCAGGAGCAGTACTTC,CASSFGGLAQEQYF,-,TRBJ2-7,TRBD2,TRBV28
TGTGCCAGCAGTTACCACTTACAGGGAAAGCAAAACATTCAGTACTTC,CASSYHLQGKQNIQYF,-,TRBJ2-4,-,TRBV6-5
TGTGCCAGCTCACCATCTCGGGAACAGCCCCAGCATTTT,CASSPSREQPQHF,-,TRBJ1-5,-,TRBV18
TGTGCCAGCAGCTTGGACAGGATGAATTCACCCCTCCACTTT,CASSLDRMNSPLHF,-,TRBJ1-6,TRBD1,TRBV7-8
TGTGCCAGCAGCTTAGAAGTAAACTACGAGCAGTACTTC,CASSLEVNYEQYF,many,TRBJ2-7,-,TRBV11-2
TGTGCCTGGAGTGGAATGGTTCCTAATGAAAAACTGTTTTTT,CAWSGMVPNEKLFF,-,TRBJ1-4,-,TRBV30
TGTGCCAGCAGTGAGACCGGGAGGATGAACACTGAAGCTTTCTTT,CASSETGRMNTEAFF,many,TRBJ1-1,-,TRBV25-1
TGCGCCAGCAGCCAAGATATGGGGGGGGCCATGAACACTGAAGCTTTCTTT,CASSQDMGGAMNTEAFF,-,TRBJ1-1,-,TRBV4-1
TGTGCCAGCAGCCCAGGACAGGCACATTCACCCCTCCACTTT,CASSPGQAHSPLHF,many,TRBJ1-6,TRBD1,TRBV9
TGTGCCAGCAGCGTAGGGGCATCCTACAATGAGCAGTTCTTC,CASSVGASYNEQFF,-,TRBJ2-1,-,TRBV9
TGTGCCAGCAGTTTTGAGACAGGACGGGAAGACACCGGGGAGCTGTTTTTT,CASSFETGREDTGELFF,few,TRBJ2-2,-,TRBV12-3/TRBV12-4
TGTGCCAGCACCCTAGTTATCCCTCCCTACGAGCAGTACTTC,CASTLVIPPYEQYF,few,TRBJ2-7,-,TRBV2
TGTGCCAGCAGCCTCAGGGACACCACCTACGAGCAGTACTTC,CASSLRDTTYEQYF,-,TRBJ2-7,-,TRBV5-5
TGTGCCAGCTTACACGTGCAGCATGAATCCTACGAGCAGTACTTC,CASLHVQHESYEQYF,-,TRBJ2-7,-,TRBV14
TGTGCCAGCAGGTACGGGACTAGCGGGAGCTCCTACGAGCAGTACTTC,CASRYGTSGSSYEQYF,-,TRBJ2-7,TRBD2,TRBV6-2/TRBV6-3
TGCGCCAGCAGCCTCGCCGTGAGCATAGACACTGAAGCTTTCTTT,CASSLAVSIDTEAFF,-,TRBJ1-1,-,TRBV4-1
TGTGCCAGCAGCCAAAGCAGGGCGCTTTCCTACGAGCAGTACTTC,CASSQSRALSYEQYF,few,TRBJ2-7,-,TRBV7-2